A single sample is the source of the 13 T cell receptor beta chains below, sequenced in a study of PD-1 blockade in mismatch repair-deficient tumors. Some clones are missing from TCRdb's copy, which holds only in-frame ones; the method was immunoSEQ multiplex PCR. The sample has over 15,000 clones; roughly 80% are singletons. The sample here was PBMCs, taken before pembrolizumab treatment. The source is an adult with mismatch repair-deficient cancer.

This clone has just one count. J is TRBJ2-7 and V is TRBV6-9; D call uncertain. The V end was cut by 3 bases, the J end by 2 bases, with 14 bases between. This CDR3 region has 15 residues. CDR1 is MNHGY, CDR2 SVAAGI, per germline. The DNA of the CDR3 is TGTGCCAGCAGTTACTCGCGGAAAAGTCCCTACGAGCAGTACTTC. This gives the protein CASSYSRKSPYEQYF.

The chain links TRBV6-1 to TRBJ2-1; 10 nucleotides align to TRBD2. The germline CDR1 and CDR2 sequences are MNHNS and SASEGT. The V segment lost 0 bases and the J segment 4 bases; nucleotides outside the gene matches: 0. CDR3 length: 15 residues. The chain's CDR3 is CASSEAAGGYNEQFF. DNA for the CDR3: TGTGCCAGCAGTGAAGCAGCGGGAGGGTACAATGAGCAGTTCTTC.

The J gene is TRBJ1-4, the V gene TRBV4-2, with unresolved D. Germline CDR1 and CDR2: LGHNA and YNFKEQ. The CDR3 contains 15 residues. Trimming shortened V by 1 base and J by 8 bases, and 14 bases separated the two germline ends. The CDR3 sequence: CASSQGASGREKLFF. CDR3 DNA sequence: TGTGCCAGCAGCCAAGGGGCCTCGGGGAGGGAAAAACTGTTTTTT.

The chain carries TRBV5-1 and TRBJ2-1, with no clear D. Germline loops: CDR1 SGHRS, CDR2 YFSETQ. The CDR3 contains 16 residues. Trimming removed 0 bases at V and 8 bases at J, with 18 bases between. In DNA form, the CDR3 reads TGCGCCAGCAGCTTGGTTCGGTTCGGGCAGCAGGATGAGCAGTTCTTC. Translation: CASSLVRFGQQDEQFF.

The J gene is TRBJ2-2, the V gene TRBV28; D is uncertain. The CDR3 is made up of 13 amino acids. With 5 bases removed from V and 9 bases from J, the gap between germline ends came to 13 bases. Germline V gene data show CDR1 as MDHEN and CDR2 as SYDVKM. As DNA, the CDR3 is TGTGCCAGCAGTCCCAGTATAAGGCGGGAGCTGTTTTTT. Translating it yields CASSPSIRRELFF.

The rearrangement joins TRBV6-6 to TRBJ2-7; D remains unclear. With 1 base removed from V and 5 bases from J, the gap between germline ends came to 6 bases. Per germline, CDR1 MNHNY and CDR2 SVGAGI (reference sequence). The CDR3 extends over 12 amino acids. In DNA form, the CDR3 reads TGTGCCAGCAGTTACTATCCCGACGAGCAGTACTTC. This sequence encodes CASSYYPDEQYF.

CDR3 coding DNA: TGTGCCTGGAGTTCAGTAAGGAACCCCTACGAGCAGTACTTC. It encodes CAWSSVRNPYEQYF. The rearrangement uses TRBV30 and TRBJ2-7; D unresolved. With 2 bases removed from V and 2 bases from J, the gap between germline ends came to 13 bases. Germline CDR1 is GTSNPN and CDR2 is SVGIG (reference sequence). The CDR3 is made up of 14 amino acids.

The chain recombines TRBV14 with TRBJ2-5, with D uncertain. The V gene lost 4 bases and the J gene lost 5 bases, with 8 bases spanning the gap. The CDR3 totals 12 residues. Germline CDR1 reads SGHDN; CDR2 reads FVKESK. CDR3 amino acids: CASSRIGETQYF. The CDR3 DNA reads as TGTGCCAGCAGCCGTATAGGGGAGACCCAGTACTTC.

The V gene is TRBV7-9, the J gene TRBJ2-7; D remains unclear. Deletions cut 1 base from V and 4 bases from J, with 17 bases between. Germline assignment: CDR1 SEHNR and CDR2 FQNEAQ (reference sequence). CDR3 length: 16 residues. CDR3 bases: TGTGCCAGCAGCTTAGTCCGACTGGGAACTGTTTACGAGCAGTACTTC. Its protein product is CASSLVRLGTVYEQYF.

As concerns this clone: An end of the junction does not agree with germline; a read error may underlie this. As DNA, the CDR3 is TGCGCCAGCAGCCAGGGGACTTCCCAAACCTACGAGCAGTGCTTC. Translated: CASSQGTSQTYEQCF. V usage is TRBV4-3 and J usage is TRBJ2-7; weak D call: TRBD2 (6 bases). The CDR3 has 15 residues. Germline V gives CDR1 LGHNA, CDR2 YSLEER.

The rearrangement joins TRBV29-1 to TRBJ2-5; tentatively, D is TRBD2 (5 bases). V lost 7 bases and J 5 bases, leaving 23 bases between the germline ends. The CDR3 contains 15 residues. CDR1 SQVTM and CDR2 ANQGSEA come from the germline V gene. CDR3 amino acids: CSAPVYSRSGETQYF. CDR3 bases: TGCAGCGCACCCGTGTACAGCCGTTCGGGGGAGACCCAGTACTTC.

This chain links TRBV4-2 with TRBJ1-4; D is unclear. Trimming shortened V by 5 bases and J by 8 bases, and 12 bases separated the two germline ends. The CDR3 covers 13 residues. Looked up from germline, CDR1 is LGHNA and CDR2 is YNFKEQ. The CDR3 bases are TGTGCCAGCAGCTTAGTGCCAGACGAAAAACTGTTTTTT. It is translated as CASSLVPDEKLFF.

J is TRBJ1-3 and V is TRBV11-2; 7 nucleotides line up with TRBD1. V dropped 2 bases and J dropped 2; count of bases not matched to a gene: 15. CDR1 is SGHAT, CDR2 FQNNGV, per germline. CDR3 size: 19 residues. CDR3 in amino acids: CASSLRPMATGFAGNTIYF. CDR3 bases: TGTGCCAGCAGCTTAAGGCCCATGGCGACAGGGTTTGCTGGAAACACCATATATTTT.